One sample yielded the 24 T cell receptor beta chains listed below, sequenced in a study of shared clonotypes between healthy human individuals. Clones were sequenced by immunoSEQ multiplex PCR, and TCRdb holds only the in-frame ones, with some missing. This sample has some 2 million clones; roughly 94% occur once, and the top ten carry roughly 0.13%. The source material was naive CD4+ T cells sorted from blood. Noted subset: CD45RA+ positively selected. The receptor source for this set is a young man in good health.

This chain connects TRBV7-2 to TRBJ1-1; D unresolved. The CDR3 has 17 amino acids. Germline CDR1 SGHTA, CDR2 FQGNSA. V gave up 0 bases and J gave up 3 bases, with 17 bases separating them. CDR3 loop: CASSLASGGSKYTEAFF. The CDR3 nucleotides are TGTGCCAGCAGCTTAGCCAGCGGAGGGAGTAAGTACACTGAAGCTTTCTTT.

The gene calls are TRBV25-1 and TRBJ1-1; maybe TRBD1 (6 bases). CDR1 is MGHDK and CDR2 is SYGVNS in the germline V gene. V gave up 2 bases and J gave up 1 base, with 14 bases separating them. CDR3 length: 16 amino acids. The CDR3, as DNA: TGTGCCAGCAGTGAACTTACAGGGACGTCGAACACTGAAGCTTTCTTT. The encoded protein is CASSELTGTSNTEAFF.

V and J are TRBV6-1 and TRBJ2-7; D is undetermined. Germline V CDR1 and CDR2: MNHNS, SASEGT. V was clipped by 7 bases and J by 0 bases, with 13 bases between them. The CDR3 contains 14 residues. CDR3 sequence: CASMLQLSSYEQYF. In DNA, the CDR3 is TGTGCCAGCATGCTACAGCTTAGCTCCTACGAGCAGTACTTC.

The chain employs TRBV9 and TRBJ1-6; 9 nucleotides align to TRBD1. The CDR3 has 15 residues. CDR1 and CDR2 (germline): SGDLS, YYNGEE. J lost 3 bases, V lost 4 bases, and 2 bases had no gene match. CDR3 in DNA: TGTGCCAGCAGCCAGGGACAGGGCTATAATTCACCCCTCCACTTT. Its translation: CASSQGQGYNSPLHF.

This chain joins TRBV7-2 and TRBJ2-2; maybe TRBD2 (7 bases). The CDR3 is 13 amino acids. Germline lookup yields CDR1 SGHTA and CDR2 FQGNSA. V was shortened by 3 bases and J by 6 bases, with 8 bases between the two germline ends. The CDR3 is CASSFGGPGELFF. CDR3 in DNA: TGTGCCAGCAGCTTCGGGGGGCCCGGGGAGCTGTTTTTT.

J is TRBJ2-5 and V is TRBV7-2; a possible D gene is TRBD2 (6 bases). This CDR3 region has 15 residues. Germline V lookup: CDR1 SGHTA, CDR2 FQGNSA. The V end lost 3 bases, the J end lost 3 bases, and 14 bases lay between the germline ends. The CDR3 loop reads CASSFPGLGEETQYF. As DNA, the CDR3 is TGTGCCAGCAGCTTCCCGGGACTGGGGGAAGAGACCCAGTACTTC. Full variable domain (remainder filled in from reference TRBV7-2 and TRBJ2-5): GAGVSQSPSNKVTEKGKDVELRCDPISGHTALYWYRQSLGQGLEFLIYFQGNSAPDKSGLPSDRFSAERTGGSVSTLTIQRTQQEDSAVYLCASSFPGLGEETQYFGPGTRLLVL.

The rearrangement joins TRBV30 to TRBJ1-3; D is unresolved. The CDR3 sequence is 16 residues long. V was trimmed by 0 bases and J by 0 bases, leaving 12 bases between them. Germline V gene data show CDR1 as GTSNPN and CDR2 as SVGIG (reference sequence). CDR3 residues: CAWSVRRLYSGNTIYF. Here the CDR3 DNA reads TGTGCCTGGAGTGTACGCCGACTTTACTCTGGAAACACCATATATTTT.

The chain has TRBV5-1 and TRBJ2-1; TRBD1 aligns across 8 bases. CDR1 and CDR2 (germline): SGHRS, YFSETQ. The CDR3 length is 14 residues. V lost 4 bases and J lost 9; bases outside the gene matches: 9. CDR3 nucleotides: TGCGCCAGCAGCCCAAGACAGGGGCATGCTGAGCAGTTCTTC. Translated: CASSPRQGHAEQFF.

In this sample, this clone turned up once. The chain combines TRBV30 with TRBJ2-3; D remains unclear. V was clipped by 3 bases and J by 4 bases, with 20 bases between them. This CDR3 region has 16 residues. Germline V CDR1 and CDR2: GTSNPN, SVGIG (reference sequence). The CDR3 sequence is CAWRTDTLPRADTQYF. The DNA for the CDR3 is TGTGCCTGGAGGACTGACACCCTTCCCCGCGCAGATACGCAGTATTTT. The entire variable domain, with the rest obtained from reference TRBV30 and TRBJ2-3, is as follows: SQTIHQWPATLVQPVGSPLSLECTVEGTSNPNLYWYRQAAGRGLQLLFYSVGIGQISSEVPQNLSASRPQDRQFILSSKKLLLSDSGFYLCAWRTDTLPRADTQYFGPGTRLTVL.

The CDR3 coding sequence is TGTGCCAGCAGCTTAAGCTCTCAAACAGGGAGCTCCTATAATTCACCCCTCCACTTT. Translating gives CASSLSSQTGSSYNSPLHF. The rearrangement joins TRBV7-8 to TRBJ1-6; perhaps TRBD1 as D (6 bases). The germline V gene encodes CDR1 SGHVS and CDR2 FQNEAQ. The CDR3 loop spans 19 amino acids. The V end lost 2 bases, the J end lost 0 bases, and 17 bases lay between the germline ends. Filled out from reference TRBV7-8 and TRBJ1-6, the complete variable domain reads GAGVSQSPRYKVAKRGQDVALRCDPISGHVSLFWYQQALGQGPEFLTYFQNEAQLDKSGLPSDRFFAERPEGSVSTLKIQRTQQEDSAVYLCASSLSSQTGSSYNSPLHFGNGTRLTVT.

This sequence joins TRBV14 and TRBJ1-2, with TRBD1 as a possible D gene (5 bases). Trimming took off 2 bases at V and 6 bases at J, with 13 bases between the two ends. Germline V CDR1 and CDR2: SGHDN, FVKESK. The CDR3 runs to 14 residues. CDR3 protein: CASSQSTGSDGYTF. The DNA for the CDR3 is TGTGCCAGCAGCCAAAGTACAGGCTCGGATGGCTACACCTTC.

The chain uses TRBV4-1 and TRBJ1-2, with TRBD1 identical over 7 bases. CDR1 and CDR2 (germline): MGHRA, YSYEKL. J was trimmed by 5 bases and V by 0 bases; bases with no gene match: 9. This CDR3 has 16 residues. CDR3 nucleotide sequence: TGCGCCAGCAGCCAAGAACCGGGACAGCGGAATTATGGCTACACCTTC. Residues: CASSQEPGQRNYGYTF.

The chain is built from TRBV6-1 and TRBJ2-2; 8 positions match TRBD1. The germline gives CDR1 MNHNS, CDR2 SASEGT. The CDR3 covers 14 residues. J gave up 9 bases and V 2 bases, and 5 bases lay outside the gene matches. The CDR3 sequence is CASSEQGAIRELFF. DNA of the CDR3: TGTGCCAGCAGTGAACAGGGGGCCATCAGGGAGCTGTTTTTT.

The chain combines TRBV5-1 with TRBJ2-7; D is perhaps TRBD1 or TRBD2 (5 bases each). Germline-derived CDR1 and CDR2 are SGHRS and YFSETQ. There are 13 residues in the CDR3. With 4 bases removed from V and 11 bases from J, the gap between germline ends came to 19 bases. CDR3 nucleotide sequence: TGCGCCAGCAGCACCGGAGGAGAGGGGATGGAGTACTTC. Protein product: CASSTGGEGMEYF.

The chain couples TRBV7-2 to TRBJ2-5, with D hard to call. Trimming shortened V by 0 bases and J by 3 bases, and 5 bases separated the two germline ends. Germline values: CDR1 SGHTA, CDR2 FQGNSA. CDR3 length: 13 residues. The DNA for the CDR3 is TGTGCCAGCAGCTTAGCCCACGAAGAGACCCAGTACTTC. Encoded protein: CASSLAHEETQYF.

The table lists this clone with a count of one. V usage is TRBV6-6 and J usage is TRBJ1-4; D is undetermined. Trimming took 5 bases from V and 1 from J, leaving 8 bases between them. The V gene's germline CDR1 is MNHNY and CDR2 SVGAGI (reference sequence). This CDR3 has 14 residues. The CDR3 sequence is CASSPSGTNEKLFF. As DNA, the CDR3 is TGTGCCAGCAGTCCGTCCGGAACTAATGAAAAACTGTTTTTT.

The chain links TRBV4-1 to TRBJ1-5, with D perhaps TRBD1 (5 bases). The CDR3 covers 14 residues. V shed 2 bases and J shed 4 bases, with 9 bases lying between them. Per germline, CDR1 MGHRA and CDR2 YSYEKL. CDR3 nucleotide sequence: TGCGCCAGCAGCCAAAATGAGGGGAATCAGCCCCAGCATTTT. Protein: CASSQNEGNQPQHF.

Regarding this clone: The sample holds other DNA sequences that translate to the same CDR3. V and J are TRBV6-5 and TRBJ2-5; no firm D call. Germline values: CDR1 MNHEY, CDR2 SVGAGI. V lost 0 bases and J 1 base, leaving 6 bases between the germline ends. The CDR3 spans 14 residues. CDR3 bases: TGTGCCAGCAGTTACTCCCGGACCCAAGAGACCCAGTACTTC. This codes for CASSYSRTQETQYF.

The gene calls are TRBV18 and TRBJ2-7, with 12 bases matching TRBD2. This CDR3 spans 13 amino acids. Per germline, CDR1 KGHSH and CDR2 LQKENI. V shed 6 bases and J 5 bases; nucleotides not matched to a gene: 2. Here the CDR3 reads CASSLAGGNEQYF. The CDR3 DNA reads TGTGCCAGCTCCCTAGCGGGAGGGAACGAGCAGTACTTC.

V gene TRBV27 combines with J gene TRBJ1-4; 10 bases fit TRBD1. The germline V gene encodes CDR1 MNHEY and CDR2 SMNVEV (reference sequence). There are 15 residues in the CDR3. V lost 2 bases to trimming and J lost 5 bases; unmatched junction nucleotides: 2. The CDR3 loop reads CASSLRTGGNEKLFF. The DNA for the CDR3 is TGTGCCAGCAGTTTAAGGACAGGGGGAAATGAAAAACTGTTTTTT.

The chain joins TRBV5-1 to TRBJ2-1; D not resolved. The CDR3 extends over 13 amino acids. Germline V gene data show CDR1 as SGHRS and CDR2 as YFSETQ. With 0 bases removed from V and 9 bases from J, the gap between germline ends came to 10 bases. The CDR3 loop is CASSLGWEGEQFF. The CDR3 coding sequence is TGCGCCAGCAGCTTGGGTTGGGAAGGTGAGCAGTTCTTC.

This clone was detected only once. V and J are TRBV30 and TRBJ1-2; D may be TRBD1 (5 bases). This CDR3 contains 12 residues. CDR1 and CDR2 (germline): GTSNPN, SVGIG (reference sequence). V shed 1 base and J shed 12 bases, with 15 bases lying between them. The CDR3 region has the DNA TGTGCCTGGAGTGAGGGCGGGGGACCCCACACCTTC. It specifies CAWSEGGGPHTF.

The chain joins TRBV18 to TRBJ1-2, with a tentative D call TRBD1 (6 bases). Germline-derived CDR1 and CDR2 are KGHSH and LQKENI. Trimming removed 2 bases at V and 4 bases at J, with 11 bases between. This CDR3 comprises 14 residues. The CDR3 DNA is TGTGCCAGCTCACCATCAGGGGTGGTCTATGGCTACACCTTC. Translated: CASSPSGVVYGYTF.

The chain is built from TRBV27 and TRBJ1-2; 9 positions match TRBD1. This CDR3 has 14 residues. V shed 5 bases and J 4 bases; nucleotides not matched to a gene: 5. Germline CDR1 and CDR2: MNHEY and SMNVEV (reference sequence). The CDR3 loop is CASSTATGGYGYTF. In DNA form, the CDR3 reads TGTGCCAGCAGTACGGCGACAGGGGGCTATGGCTACACCTTC.